The next 20 T cell receptor beta chains were all read from a single sample in a study of blood T cell repertoires in COVID-19. Some clones are missing from TCRdb's copy, which holds only in-frame ones; the method was immunoSEQ multiplex PCR. The table lists fewer than 25,000 clones, approximately 92% of them singletons, with 19% in the top ten. Source material: peripheral blood. The source of these receptors is a human donor in a cohort sampled during active COVID-19.

The gene calls are TRBV5-4 and TRBJ1-4, with D unclear. The CDR3 consists of 14 residues. Per the germline V gene, CDR1 is SGHNT and CDR2 is YYREEE (reference sequence). Trimming left V 0 bases short and J 0 bases short, with 3 bases between. This chain's CDR3 is CASSLAATNEKLFF. Here the CDR3 DNA reads TGTGCCAGCAGCTTGGCGGCAACTAATGAAAAACTGTTTTTT.

The chain recombines TRBV30 with TRBJ1-5, with 9 bases aligning to TRBD1. CDR3 size: 14 residues. V gave up 3 bases and J gave up 6 bases; unmatched junction bases: 6. Germline V gene lookup returns CDR1 GTSNPN and CDR2 SVGIG (reference sequence). The CDR3 is CAWSQDRGGQPQHF. In DNA, the CDR3 is TGTGCCTGGAGCCAGGACAGGGGAGGTCAGCCCCAGCATTTT.

The chain combines TRBV6-5 with TRBJ1-6; perhaps TRBD1 as D (5 bases). Germline CDR1 and CDR2: MNHEY and SVGAGI. This CDR3 is 13 amino acids long. Trimming shortened V by 6 bases and J by 7 bases, and 10 bases separated the two germline ends. This chain's CDR3 is CASSRAGNSPLHF. CDR3 in DNA: TGTGCCAGCAGCCGCGCAGGGAATTCACCCCTCCACTTT.

V is TRBV5-5 and J is TRBJ1-1; D possibly corresponds to TRBD1 (5 bases). Germline V lookup: CDR1 SGHKS, CDR2 YYEKEE (reference sequence). V was pared by 3 bases and J by 7 bases, with 13 bases between. The CDR3 loop spans 13 amino acids. The CDR3 spells CASSSKGSLEAFF. CDR3 coding DNA: TGTGCCAGCAGCTCCAAGGGGTCCCTTGAAGCTTTCTTT.

As DNA, the CDR3 is TGTGCCAGCAGTTTTCGTGTGAGGGGCAATCAGCCCCAGCATTTT. Protein product: CASSFRVRGNQPQHF. V usage is TRBV28 and J usage is TRBJ1-5; D unclear. V lost 3 bases and J 2 bases, leaving 11 bases between the germline ends. The CDR3 contains 15 residues. Germline V gene data show CDR1 as MDHEN and CDR2 as SYDVKM.

This sequence joins TRBV27 and TRBJ2-7; 9 bases match TRBD2. CDR3 size: 15 residues. V was pared by 3 bases and J by 3 bases, with 6 bases of the junction left unmatched. Germline V lookup: CDR1 MNHEY, CDR2 SMNVEV (reference sequence). The CDR3 DNA follows: TGTGCCAGCAGTTTGGAAGCGGGGGGATTCTACGAGCAGTACTTC. Protein product: CASSLEAGGFYEQYF.

The V call is TRBV28, the J call TRBJ1-5; possibly TRBD1 for D (6 bases). V lost 5 bases, J lost 7 bases, and 18 bases lay in between. The germline V gene has CDR1 MDHEN and CDR2 SYDVKM. The CDR3 has 15 amino acids. CDR3 nucleotides: TGTGCCAGCAGTACTCAGGGGACGCCTGGGCAGCCCCAGCATTTT. It yields the protein CASSTQGTPGQPQHF.

The rearrangement uses TRBV6-5 and TRBJ2-7; 9 bases map to TRBD2. The germline V gene encodes CDR1 MNHEY and CDR2 SVGAGI. This CDR3 has 13 amino acids. V shed 8 bases, J shed 6 bases, and the junction held 8 bases outside the gene matches. This CDR3 reads CASWTSESREQYF. CDR3 bases: TGTGCCAGCTGGACTAGCGAGTCACGCGAGCAGTACTTC.

The V call is TRBV29-1, the J call TRBJ2-1; 9 bases fit TRBD1. The trim removed 3 bases at V and 1 base at J, leaving 7 bases unmatched. The germline CDR1 and CDR2 sequences are SQVTM and ANQGSEA. The CDR3 is 16 residues long. CDR3 sequence reads: CSVEGVGQGSYNEQFF. The CDR3 nucleotides are TGCAGCGTTGAGGGTGTCGGACAGGGGTCCTACAATGAGCAGTTCTTC.

This clone was seen just once. J is TRBJ2-1 and V is TRBV20-1, with TRBD2 matching over 7 bases. The CDR3 length is 16 residues. The ends lost 3 bases at V and 4 bases at J; junction bases unmatched: 12. The germline V gene encodes CDR1 DFQATT and CDR2 SNEGSKA (reference sequence). The CDR3 protein is CSASRGGGPTYNEQFF. CDR3 nucleotide sequence: TGCAGTGCTAGTAGGGGCGGGGGACCGACTTACAATGAGCAGTTCTTC.

The J gene is TRBJ2-2, the V gene TRBV5-4, with a weak D call TRBD1 (6 bases). The germline gives CDR1 SGHNT, CDR2 YYREEE (reference sequence). V was cut by 1 base and J by 2 bases, with 12 bases left in between. The CDR3 covers 16 residues. This chain's CDR3 is CASSLRGTPNTGELFF. The CDR3 nucleotides are TGTGCCAGCAGCTTGCGAGGGACACCTAACACCGGGGAGCTGTTTTTT.

The CDR3 DNA follows: TGTGCCATCAGTGAAGGCTCAGGGCAAGAAAAACTGTTTTTT. Its protein product is CAISEGSGQEKLFF. The chain recombines TRBV10-3 with TRBJ1-4, with D maybe TRBD1 (5 bases). From germline, CDR1 is ENHRY and CDR2 SYGVKD. The CDR3 contains 14 residues. Trimming removed 3 bases at V and 8 bases at J, with 13 bases between.

This chain joins TRBV19 and TRBJ2-3, with a weak D call TRBD1 (5 bases). Trimming cost V 3 bases and J 5 bases, with 12 bases left between them. Germline CDR1 reads LNHDA; CDR2 reads SQIVND (reference sequence). This CDR3 spans 14 amino acids. The CDR3 nucleotides read TGTGCCAGTAGTATGGGGCAGAGAAAAGATACGCAGTATTTT. This sequence encodes CASSMGQRKDTQYF.

V and J are TRBV13 and TRBJ2-3, with TRBD2 as a possible D gene (7 bases). Trimming removed 3 bases at V and 3 bases at J, with 16 bases between. Per germline, CDR1 PRHDT and CDR2 FYEKMQ (reference sequence). This CDR3 is built from 16 residues. The CDR3 is CASSFGGRRGTDTQYF. CDR3 coding DNA: TGTGCCAGCAGCTTCGGGGGGCGCCGAGGTACAGATACGCAGTATTTT.

The rearrangement joins TRBV18 to TRBJ2-1; D ambiguous. Trimming took 0 bases from V and 5 from J, leaving 14 bases between them. The CDR3 spans 16 residues. CDR1 is KGHSH and CDR2 is LQKENI in the germline V gene. CDR3 amino acids: CASSPPVGVRDNEQFF. The CDR3 nucleotides are TGTGCCAGCTCACCACCGGTCGGAGTGAGAGACAATGAGCAGTTCTTC.

V usage is TRBV3-1 (or the pseudogene TRBV3-2) and J usage is TRBJ2-1; D unresolved. CDR1 and CDR2 (germline): LGHDT, YNNKEL (reference sequence). Between the trimmed V and J ends, which lost 4 bases and 4 bases, there was a span of 5 bases. The CDR3 is made up of 12 amino acids. The CDR3 coding sequence is TGTGCCAGCAGCCCTATGTACAATGAGCAGTTCTTC. This codes for CASSPMYNEQFF.

V is TRBV6-1 and J is TRBJ1-2; tentatively, D is TRBD1 (5 bases). Germline V gene data show CDR1 as MNHNS and CDR2 as SASEGT. V shed 2 bases and J shed 3 bases, with 13 bases lying between them. This CDR3 region has 15 residues. CDR3 in amino acids: CASSESGGIYYGYTF. In nucleotides, the CDR3 is TGTGCCAGCAGTGAATCCGGGGGGATTTACTATGGCTACACCTTC.

The chain uses TRBV29-1 and TRBJ1-1; no clear D gene. Trimming took 7 bases from V and 8 from J, leaving 14 bases between them. The CDR3 sequence is 11 residues long. Germline loops: CDR1 SQVTM, CDR2 ANQGSEA. CDR3 nucleotide sequence: TGCAGCGCCCAACCCGGTACCGAAGCTTTCTTT. Its protein is CSAQPGTEAFF.

This chain connects TRBV7-8 to TRBJ1-6; no clear D gene. Looked up from germline, CDR1 is SGHVS and CDR2 is FQNEAQ. The CDR3 loop spans 15 amino acids. V shed 1 base and J shed 7 bases, with 11 bases lying between them. This CDR3 is CASSLDAGSNSPLHF. CDR3 nucleotides: TGTGCCAGCAGCTTAGACGCCGGGAGCAATTCACCCCTCCACTTT.

The chain has TRBV6-5 and TRBJ2-7; D gene unclear. Germline assignment: CDR1 MNHEY and CDR2 SVGAGI. The CDR3 covers 14 residues. Trimming cost V 6 bases and J 2 bases, with 14 bases left between them. This CDR3 reads CASRTRVRTYEQYF. CDR3 nucleotide sequence: TGTGCCAGCAGGACCCGGGTCCGCACCTACGAGCAGTACTTC.